The rows below give T cell receptor beta chains drawn from one sample of a study of cytomegalovirus exposure and HLA in healthy donors. Method: immunoSEQ multiplex PCR; TCRdb's copy keeps in-frame clones and lacks some. In the table there are around 140,000 clones, approximately 80% of which are singletons. The material sequenced was PBMCs. These receptors came from a female donor in good health and CMV-seronegative. Each CDR3 is given with its conserved first and last residue. Fields, in order: D gene, V gene, J gene, clone size, CDR3 protein, CDR3 DNA. D genes are given only for firm matches. For some rows the clone size is stated as once, few or many, or as a class when expanded; others skip it.

TRBD2	TRBV5-1	TRBJ2-3	.	CASSLGLAGGTDTQYF	TGCGCCAGCAGCTTGGGACTAGCGGGAGGCACAGATACGCAGTATTTT
TRBD2	TRBV4-1	TRBJ2-7	.	CASSQTGGSTYEQYF	TGCGCCAGCAGCCAAACGGGCGGGAGTACCTACGAGCAGTACTTC
TRBD1	TRBV19	TRBJ1-4	.	CASGTGRRVEKLFF	TGTGCCAGCGGGACAGGGAGGAGGGTGGAAAAACTGTTTTTT
.	TRBV6-4	TRBJ2-1	few	CASSDRESSYNEQFF	TGTGCCAGCAGTGATCGGGAGAGCTCCTACAATGAGCAGTTCTTC
.	TRBV2	TRBJ1-2	once	CASSGSFYGYTF	TGTGCCAGCAGTGGTTCCTTCTATGGCTACACCTTC
TRBD1	TRBV28	TRBJ2-7	.	CASSQSSFIRDRGYEQYF	TGTGCCAGCAGCCAATCATCCTTCATCCGGGACAGGGGCTACGAGCAGTACTTC
TRBD1	TRBV28	TRBJ1-1	.	CASSQGPETGVNTEAFF	TGTGCCAGCAGTCAAGGGCCTGAGACAGGGGTAAACACTGAAGCTTTCTTT
TRBD2	TRBV5-1	TRBJ2-7	.	CASSSLAGPHEQYF	TGCGCCAGCAGCTCCCTAGCGGGGCCCCACGAGCAGTACTTC
TRBD1	TRBV27	TRBJ1-2	.	CASSPRTGMEGYTF	TGTGCCAGCAGTCCCCGGACAGGTATGGAAGGCTACACCTTC
TRBD1	TRBV6-1	TRBJ1-2	.	CATGTGLGGYTF	TGTGCCACAGGGACAGGGCTGGGAGGCTACACCTTC
.	TRBV9	TRBJ2-5	.	CASSPRSGTQETQYF	TGTGCCAGCAGTCCCCGATCTGGTACTCAAGAGACCCAGTACTTC
.	TRBV5-1	TRBJ1-1	.	CASSLGQIGNTEAFF	TGCGCCAGCAGCTTGGGACAGATCGGGAACACTGAAGCTTTCTTT
TRBD2	TRBV28	TRBJ2-7	.	CASSLLWEGHEQYF	TGTGCCAGCAGTTTGTTGTGGGAGGGCCACGAGCAGTACTTC
TRBD1	TRBV30	TRBJ1-3	.	CAWSSDREGSGNTIYF	TGTGCCTGGAGTTCGGACAGGGAAGGGTCTGGAAACACCATATATTTT
TRBD1	TRBV9	TRBJ1-1	.	CASSVGQGGTEAFF	TGTGCCAGCAGCGTCGGACAGGGGGGGACTGAAGCTTTCTTT